Below, 9 T cell receptor beta chains from the same sample are listed, as sequenced in a study of blood T cell repertoires in COVID-19. Clones were sequenced by immunoSEQ multiplex PCR, and TCRdb holds only the in-frame ones, with some missing. The table shows some 54,000 clones, with around 92% occurring only once. The sequenced sample was peripheral blood. These receptors all stem from a man older than 75 with active or convalescent COVID-19.

This clone came up once. This chain uses TRBV4-2 with TRBJ2-3, with 8 bases matching TRBD2. V trimming: 3 bases; J trimming: 4 bases; junction bases outside the gene matches: 12. This CDR3 comprises 17 residues. CDR1 and CDR2 from the germline V gene are LGHNA and YNFKEQ. The CDR3 DNA follows: TGTGCCAGCAGCCAGCCCCCGGGGACGGGAGGGCCAGATACGCAGTATTTT. This translates into CASSQPPGTGGPDTQYF.

This rearrangement joins TRBV11-2 to TRBJ1-2, with 10 bases lining up with TRBD1. The germline gives CDR1 SGHAT, CDR2 FQNNGV. The CDR3 covers 15 residues. V dropped 3 bases and J dropped 7; count of bases not matched to a gene: 8. CDR3 DNA: TGTGCCAGCAGCTTTGAGGCCGGGACAGGGGTTGGCTACACCTTC. This sequence encodes CASSFEAGTGVGYTF. Full variable domain (rest looked up from reference TRBV11-2 and TRBJ1-2): EAGVAQSPRYKIIEKRQSVAFWCNPISGHATLYWYQQILGQGPKLLIQFQNNGVVDDSQLPKDRFSAERLKGVDSTLKIQPAKLEDSAVYLCASSFEAGTGVGYTFGSGTRLTVV.

Here the CDR3 DNA reads TGTGCCTGGAGTGGGAAAGGGGTCTATGGCTACACCTTC. This encodes CAWSGKGVYGYTF. V usage is TRBV30 and J usage is TRBJ1-2; a weak D match, TRBD1 (5 bases). CDR3 size: 13 residues. The V gene lost 1 base and the J gene lost 4 bases, with 10 bases spanning the gap. Germline CDR1 and CDR2: GTSNPN and SVGIG (reference sequence).

The chain's CDR3 is CSSYRGVGTEAFF. The CDR3 DNA follows: TGCAGCTCCTACAGGGGTGTAGGCACTGAAGCTTTCTTT. The chain recombines TRBV29-1 with TRBJ1-1; TRBD1 agrees at 7 bases. The CDR3 contains 13 residues. The germline V gene has CDR1 SQVTM and CDR2 ANQGSEA. The V and J ends lost 8 bases and 4 bases, in that order; junction bases with no gene match: 10.

This clone was found once. This chain links TRBV2 with TRBJ1-2, with D maybe TRBD1 (5 bases). This CDR3 is 17 amino acids long. The V and J ends lost 4 bases and 0 bases respectively, with 18 bases between them. In germline, CDR1 is SNHLY, CDR2 FYNNEI. CDR3 sequence (DNA): TGTGCCAGCAGTGGGGAGGGACGCCTCCTAGCTAACTATGGCTACACCTTC. Translation gives CASSGEGRLLANYGYTF.

The rearrangement uses TRBV5-1 and TRBJ2-7; TRBD2 agrees at 7 bases. Germline V gives CDR1 SGHRS, CDR2 YFSETQ. The CDR3 has 15 amino acids. V shed 0 bases and J 6 bases; nucleotides not matched to a gene: 9. DNA of the CDR3: TGCGCCAGCAGCTTGGAGGCCGGGGGGTACACCGAGCAGTACTTC. Protein product: CASSLEAGGYTEQYF.

V is TRBV3-1 (or the pseudogene TRBV3-2) and J is TRBJ2-5, with 8 bases that match TRBD2. The V segment lost 1 base and the J segment 4 bases; nucleotides outside the gene matches: 2. The germline V gene encodes CDR1 LGHDT and CDR2 YNNKEL (reference sequence). The length of the CDR3 is 14 residues. The CDR3 loop is CASSQAGGRETQYF. CDR3 nucleotide sequence: TGTGCCAGCAGCCAAGCGGGGGGGCGAGAGACCCAGTACTTC.

This chain links TRBV30 with TRBJ2-2, with D tentatively TRBD1 (5 bases). The V end was cut by 3 bases, the J end by 3 bases, with 5 bases between. The CDR3 consists of 12 residues. CDR1 is GTSNPN, CDR2 SVGIG, per germline (reference sequence). The CDR3, as DNA: TGTGCCTGGAGAGGGGACACCGGGGAGCTGTTTTTT. Its translation is CAWRGDTGELFF.

The chain employs TRBV11-2 and TRBJ2-7; possibly TRBD1 for D (6 bases). The V and J ends lost 4 bases and 4 bases respectively, with 23 bases between them. The germline gives CDR1 SGHAT, CDR2 FQNNGV. The CDR3 contains 17 residues. In nucleotides, the CDR3 is TGTGCCAGCAGCTCTGTAGGAGGTGGACAGCTCATTTACGAGCAGTACTTC. It yields the protein CASSSVGGGQLIYEQYF. The full variable domain, its missing parts supplied by reference TRBV11-2 and TRBJ2-7, is EAGVAQSPRYKIIEKRQSVAFWCNPISGHATLYWYQQILGQGPKLLIQFQNNGVVDDSQLPKDRFSAERLKGVDSTLKIQPAKLEDSAVYLCASSSVGGGQLIYEQYFGPGTRLTVT.